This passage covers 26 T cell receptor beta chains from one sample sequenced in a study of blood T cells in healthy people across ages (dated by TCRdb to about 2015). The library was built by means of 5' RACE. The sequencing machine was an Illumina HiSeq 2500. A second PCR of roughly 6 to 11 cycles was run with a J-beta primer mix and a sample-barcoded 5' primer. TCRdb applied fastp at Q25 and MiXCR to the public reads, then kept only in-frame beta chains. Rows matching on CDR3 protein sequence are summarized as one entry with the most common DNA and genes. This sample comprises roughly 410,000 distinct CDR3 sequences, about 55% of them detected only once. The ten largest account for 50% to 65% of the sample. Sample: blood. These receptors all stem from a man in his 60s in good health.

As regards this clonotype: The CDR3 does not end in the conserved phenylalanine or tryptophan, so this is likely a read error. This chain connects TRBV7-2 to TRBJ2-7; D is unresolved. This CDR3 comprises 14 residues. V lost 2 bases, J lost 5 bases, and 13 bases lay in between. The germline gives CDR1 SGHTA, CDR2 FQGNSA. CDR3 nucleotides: TGTGCCAGCAGCTTACAGGTCGGTGGGAACGAGCAGTACCTC. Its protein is CASSLQVGGNEQYL.

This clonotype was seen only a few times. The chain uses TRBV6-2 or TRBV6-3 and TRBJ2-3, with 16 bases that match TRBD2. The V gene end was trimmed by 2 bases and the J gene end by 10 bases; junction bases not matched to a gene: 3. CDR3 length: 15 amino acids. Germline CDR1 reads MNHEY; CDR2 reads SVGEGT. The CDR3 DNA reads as TGTGCCAGCAGTTACGCCGGGACTAGCGGGAGGGCGCAGTATTTT. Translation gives CASSYAGTSGRAQYF.

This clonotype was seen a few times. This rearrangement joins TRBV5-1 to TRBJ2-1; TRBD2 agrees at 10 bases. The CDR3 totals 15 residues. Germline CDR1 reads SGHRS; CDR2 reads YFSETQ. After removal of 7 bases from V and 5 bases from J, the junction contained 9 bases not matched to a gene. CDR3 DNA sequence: TGCGCCAGCTCACCACTAGCGGGAACCGACAATGAGCAGTTCTTC. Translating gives CASSPLAGTDNEQFF.

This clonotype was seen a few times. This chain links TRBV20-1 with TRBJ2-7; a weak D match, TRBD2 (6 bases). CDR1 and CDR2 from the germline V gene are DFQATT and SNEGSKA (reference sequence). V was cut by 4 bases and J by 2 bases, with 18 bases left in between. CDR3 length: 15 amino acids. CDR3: CSATALAGLAYEQYF. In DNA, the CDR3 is TGCAGTGCTACGGCCCTGGCGGGGCTCGCCTACGAGCAGTACTTC.

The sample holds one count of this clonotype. CDR3: CSAKRGQETQYF. The CDR3 nucleotides read TGCAGTGCTAAACGGGGCCAAGAGACCCAGTACTTC. The gene calls are TRBV20-1 and TRBJ2-5; D possibly corresponds to TRBD2 (5 bases). Trimming shortened V by 4 bases and J by 1 base, and 7 bases separated the two germline ends. Germline lookup yields CDR1 DFQATT and CDR2 SNEGSKA (reference sequence). CDR3 length: 12 amino acids.

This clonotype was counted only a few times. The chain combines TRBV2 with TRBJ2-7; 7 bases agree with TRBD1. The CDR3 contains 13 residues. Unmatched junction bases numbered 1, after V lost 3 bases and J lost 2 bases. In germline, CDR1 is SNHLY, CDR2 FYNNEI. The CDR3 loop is CASSEGQTYEQYF. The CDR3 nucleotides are TGTGCCAGCAGTGAGGGACAGACCTACGAGCAGTACTTC.

The CDR3 DNA sequence: TGCGCCAGCAGCCAGTCCCTGAATAGCAATCAGCCCCAGCATTTT. The encoded protein is CASSQSLNSNQPQHF. The rearrangement joins TRBV4-3 to TRBJ1-5, with D uncertain. V gave up 3 bases and J gave up 0 bases, with 9 bases separating them. Germline assignment: CDR1 LGHNA and CDR2 YSLEER. The length of the CDR3 is 15 residues.

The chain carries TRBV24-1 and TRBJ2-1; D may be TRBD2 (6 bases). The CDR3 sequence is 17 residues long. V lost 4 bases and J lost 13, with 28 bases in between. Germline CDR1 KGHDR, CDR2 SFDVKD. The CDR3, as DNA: TGTGCCACCAGTGAGCGCACTAGCAGGAGGACCCAAGAGACCCAGTTCTTC. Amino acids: CATSERTSRRTQETQFF.

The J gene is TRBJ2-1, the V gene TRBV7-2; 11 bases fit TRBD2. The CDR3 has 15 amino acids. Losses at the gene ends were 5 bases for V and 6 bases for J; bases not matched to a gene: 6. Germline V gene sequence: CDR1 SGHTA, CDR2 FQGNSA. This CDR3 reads CASSLSGGATNEQFF. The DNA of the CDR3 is TGTGCCAGCAGCCTTAGCGGGGGGGCGACCAATGAGCAGTTCTTC.

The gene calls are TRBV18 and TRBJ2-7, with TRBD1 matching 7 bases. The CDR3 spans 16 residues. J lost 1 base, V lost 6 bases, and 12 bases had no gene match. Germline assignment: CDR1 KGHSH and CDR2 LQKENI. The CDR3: CASSVSLGTVSYEQYF. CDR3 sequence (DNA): TGTGCCAGCTCCGTTTCCCTCGGGACAGTATCCTACGAGCAGTACTTC.

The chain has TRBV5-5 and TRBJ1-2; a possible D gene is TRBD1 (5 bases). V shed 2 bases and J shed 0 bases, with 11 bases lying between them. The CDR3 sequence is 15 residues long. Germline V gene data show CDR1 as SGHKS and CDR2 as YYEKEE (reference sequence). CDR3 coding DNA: TGTGCCAGCAGCTTTTTGACAGACGCTAACTATGGCTACACCTTC. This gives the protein CASSFLTDANYGYTF.

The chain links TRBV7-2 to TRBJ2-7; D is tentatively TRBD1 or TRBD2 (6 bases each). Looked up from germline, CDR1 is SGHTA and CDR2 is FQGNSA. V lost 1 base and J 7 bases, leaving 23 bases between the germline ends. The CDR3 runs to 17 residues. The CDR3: CASSLVAGGSSYNEQYF. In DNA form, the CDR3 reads TGTGCCAGCAGCTTAGTGGCCGGGGGCAGCTCCTACAATGAGCAGTACTTC. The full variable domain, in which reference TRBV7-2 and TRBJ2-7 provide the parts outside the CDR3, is GAGVSQSPSNKVTEKGKDVELRCDPISGHTALYWYRQSLGQGLEFLIYFQGNSAPDKSGLPSDRFSAERTGGSVSTLTIQRTQQEDSAVYLCASSLVAGGSSYNEQYFGPGTRLTVT.

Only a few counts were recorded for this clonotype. In DNA, the CDR3 is TGTGCCAGCAGCAGTACTACCTACAATGAGCAGTTCTTC. Its protein product is CASSSTTYNEQFF. The rearrangement uses TRBV7-2 and TRBJ2-1; D uncertain. The CDR3 spans 13 residues. The ends were cut back, 5 bases at V and 2 bases at J, with 7 bases in the middle. CDR1 and CDR2 (germline): SGHTA, FQGNSA. Full variable domain (remainder filled in from reference TRBV7-2 and TRBJ2-1): GAGVSQSPSNKVTEKGKDVELRCDPISGHTALYWYRQSLGQGLEFLIYFQGNSAPDKSGLPSDRFSAERTGGSVSTLTIQRTQQEDSAVYLCASSSTTYNEQFFGPGTRLTVL.

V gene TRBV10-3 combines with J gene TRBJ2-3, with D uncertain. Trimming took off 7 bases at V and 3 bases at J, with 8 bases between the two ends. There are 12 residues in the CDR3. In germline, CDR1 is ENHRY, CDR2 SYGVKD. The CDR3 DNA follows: TGTGCCATCAAGGGCACTACAGATACGCAGTATTTT. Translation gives CAIKGTTDTQYF.

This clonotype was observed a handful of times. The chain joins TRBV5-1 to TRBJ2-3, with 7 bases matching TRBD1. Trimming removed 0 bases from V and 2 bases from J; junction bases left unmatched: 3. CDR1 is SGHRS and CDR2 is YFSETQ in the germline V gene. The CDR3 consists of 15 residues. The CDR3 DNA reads TGCGCCAGCAGCTTGGACGGGACAGTCACAGATACGCAGTATTTT. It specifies CASSLDGTVTDTQYF.

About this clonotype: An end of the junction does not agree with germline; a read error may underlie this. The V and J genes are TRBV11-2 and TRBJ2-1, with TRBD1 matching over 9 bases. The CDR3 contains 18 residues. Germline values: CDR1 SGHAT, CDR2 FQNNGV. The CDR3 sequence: CASSPGQGSRSRANEQYF. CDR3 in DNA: TGTGCCAGCAGCCCGGGACAGGGAAGCCGTTCAAGGGCGAACGAGCAGTATTTC.

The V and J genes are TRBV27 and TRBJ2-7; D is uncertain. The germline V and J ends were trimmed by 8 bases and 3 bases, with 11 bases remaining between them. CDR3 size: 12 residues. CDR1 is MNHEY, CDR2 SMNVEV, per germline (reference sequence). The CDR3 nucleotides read TGTGCCAGCGGTTGGTCACACTACGAGCAGTACTTC. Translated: CASGWSHYEQYF.

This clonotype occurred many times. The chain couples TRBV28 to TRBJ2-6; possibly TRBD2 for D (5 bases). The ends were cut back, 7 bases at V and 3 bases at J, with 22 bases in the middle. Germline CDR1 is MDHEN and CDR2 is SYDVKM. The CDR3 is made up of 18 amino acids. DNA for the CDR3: TGTGCCAGCATCCGTAGGAGGACTTCCCGACATGGGGCCAACGTCCTGACTTTC. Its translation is CASIRRRTSRHGANVLTF.

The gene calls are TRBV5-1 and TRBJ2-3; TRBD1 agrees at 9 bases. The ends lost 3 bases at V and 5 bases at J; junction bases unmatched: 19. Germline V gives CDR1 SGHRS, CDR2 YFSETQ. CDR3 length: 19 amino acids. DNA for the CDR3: TGCGCCAGCAGCTCAAGAAGTCCCGGGACAGGGTCTGGAGGAGATACGCAGTATTTT. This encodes CASSSRSPGTGSGGDTQYF.

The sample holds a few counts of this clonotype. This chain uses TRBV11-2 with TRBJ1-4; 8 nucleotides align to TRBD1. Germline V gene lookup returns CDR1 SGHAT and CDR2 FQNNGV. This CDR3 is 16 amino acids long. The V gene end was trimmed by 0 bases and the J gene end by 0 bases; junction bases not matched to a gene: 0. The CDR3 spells CASSLETGATNEKLFF. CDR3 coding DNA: TGTGCCAGCAGCTTAGAGACAGGGGCAACTAATGAAAAACTGTTTTTT. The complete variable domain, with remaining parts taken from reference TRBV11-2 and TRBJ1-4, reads EAGVAQSPRYKIIEKRQSVAFWCNPISGHATLYWYQQILGQGPKLLIQFQNNGVVDDSQLPKDRFSAERLKGVDSTLKIQPAKLEDSAVYLCASSLETGATNEKLFFGSGTQLSVL.

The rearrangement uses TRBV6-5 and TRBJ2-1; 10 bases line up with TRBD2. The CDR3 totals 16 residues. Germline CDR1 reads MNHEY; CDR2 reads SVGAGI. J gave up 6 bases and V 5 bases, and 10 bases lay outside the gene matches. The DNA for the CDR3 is TGTGCCAGCAGTACCAAGAGCGGGGGGGGCGGCAATGAGCAGTTCTTC. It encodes CASSTKSGGGGNEQFF.

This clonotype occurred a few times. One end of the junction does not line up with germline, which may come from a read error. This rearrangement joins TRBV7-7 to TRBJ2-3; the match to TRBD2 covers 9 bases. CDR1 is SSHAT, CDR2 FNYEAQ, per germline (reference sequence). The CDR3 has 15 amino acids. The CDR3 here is CASSLASGITDTQYF. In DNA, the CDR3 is TGTGCTAGCAGCTTAGCTAGCGGGATTACAGATACGCAGTATTTT.

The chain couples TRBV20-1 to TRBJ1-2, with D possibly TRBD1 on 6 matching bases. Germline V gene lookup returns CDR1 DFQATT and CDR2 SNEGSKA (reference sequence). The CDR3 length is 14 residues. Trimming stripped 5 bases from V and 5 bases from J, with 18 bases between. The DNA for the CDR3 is TGCAGTGCTCGCGGAGGGGGGAGTGGGTATGGCTACACCTTC. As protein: CSARGGGSGYGYTF.

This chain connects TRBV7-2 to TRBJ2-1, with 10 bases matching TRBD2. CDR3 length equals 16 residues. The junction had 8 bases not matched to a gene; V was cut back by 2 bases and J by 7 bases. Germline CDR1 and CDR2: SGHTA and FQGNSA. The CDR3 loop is CASSLSPAGGGNEQFF. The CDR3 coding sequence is TGTGCCAGCAGCTTATCCCCAGCGGGAGGGGGTAATGAGCAGTTCTTC.

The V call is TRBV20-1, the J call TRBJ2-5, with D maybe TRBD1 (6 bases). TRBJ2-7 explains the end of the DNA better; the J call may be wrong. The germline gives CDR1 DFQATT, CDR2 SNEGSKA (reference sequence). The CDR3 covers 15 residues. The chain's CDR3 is CSAKSTGTPSSEQYF. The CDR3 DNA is TGCAGTGCAAAGTCGACCGGGACACCGTCGAGCGAGCAGTACTTC.

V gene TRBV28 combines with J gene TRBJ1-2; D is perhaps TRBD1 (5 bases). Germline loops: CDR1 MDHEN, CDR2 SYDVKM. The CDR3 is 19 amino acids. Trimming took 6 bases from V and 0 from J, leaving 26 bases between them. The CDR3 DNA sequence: TGTGCCAGCAGCCCCTGGCCGGGGGGACCGGAGGCAGCTAACTATGGCTACACCTTC. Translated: CASSPWPGGPEAANYGYTF.